These T cell receptor beta chains were read from a single sample in a study of cytomegalovirus exposure and HLA in healthy donors. Profiled with immunoSEQ multiplex PCR; TCRdb holds only in-frame clones, not every one. The sample yields around 30,000 clones, more than 55% seen once. Sequenced sample: PBMCs. The receptor set was obtained from a male donor in good health and CMV-seropositive. CDR3s include the opening cysteine and the closing phenylalanine or tryptophan.

length: 16; J: TRBJ2-7; V: TRBV5-1; CDR3: CASSPTTSGTTYEQYF
length: 14; J: TRBJ1-4; V: TRBV15; CDR3: CATNQGLAGEKLFF
length: 13; J: TRBJ1-1; V: TRBV18; CDR3: CASSPGAGLEAFF
length: 14; J: TRBJ2-1; V: TRBV6-6; CDR3: CASRRGGHYNEQFF
length: 13; J: TRBJ2-3; V: TRBV6-6; CDR3: CASSYRETDTQYF
length: 14; J: TRBJ1-2; V: TRBV27; CDR3: CASRAGGTAYGYTF
length: 13; J: TRBJ1-1; V: TRBV6-1; CDR3: CASSDRENTEAFF
length: 16; J: TRBJ1-4; V: TRBV4-1; CDR3: CASSQLGVGTNEKLFF
length: 14; J: TRBJ2-5; V: TRBV19; CDR3: CASSPGTTQETQYF
length: 11; J: TRBJ2-3; V: TRBV20-1; CDR3: CSPSITDTQYF
length: 17; J: TRBJ1-2; V: TRBV18; CDR3: CASSPLITAGASYGYTF
length: 12; J: TRBJ1-1; V: TRBV19; CDR3: CASGGWGYEAFF
length: 17; J: TRBJ1-2; V: TRBV7-6; CDR3: CASSPRRDREANYGYTF
length: 14; J: TRBJ1-4; V: TRBV5-1; CDR3: CASSGVPIGEKLFF
length: 14; J: TRBJ1-2; V: TRBV5-4; CDR3: CASSLTGGNYGYTF
length: 15; J: TRBJ2-3; V: TRBV7-9; CDR3: CASSFVEAGINTQYF
length: 14; J: TRBJ1-5; V: TRBV18; CDR3: CASSLTGGDQPQHF
length: 17; J: TRBJ2-5; V: TRBV4-1; CDR3: CASSQEPGQGVEETQYF
length: 16; J: TRBJ1-2; V: TRBV15; CDR3: CATSRGSQGGVDGYTF
length: 11; J: TRBJ1-1; V: TRBV30; CDR3: CAKQVGTEAFF
length: 13; J: TRBJ2-7; V: TRBV11-2; CDR3: CASSPDMGYEQYF
length: 14; J: TRBJ2-7; V: TRBV13; CDR3: CASSWRGRDYEQYF
length: 14; J: TRBJ2-5; V: TRBV5-6; CDR3: CASSLSKGAETQYF
length: 14; J: TRBJ2-1; V: TRBV6-4; CDR3: CASSARSSYNEQFF
length: 13; J: TRBJ1-1; V: TRBV27; CDR3: CASRQQGGFEAFF
length: 12; J: TRBJ1-2; V: TRBV5-4; CDR3: CASSFDTYGYTF
length: 17; J: TRBJ2-3; V: TRBV9; CDR3: CASSPAPGLAGEDTQYF
length: 16; J: TRBJ1-6; V: TRBV23-1; CDR3: CASSQMDRGCNSPLHF
length: 15; J: TRBJ2-1; V: TRBV27; CDR3: CASSLSGTSPHEQFF
length: 19; J: TRBJ2-3; V: TRBV5-6; CDR3: CASSIRTSGGKTSTDTQYF
length: 12; J: TRBJ2-2; V: TRBV5-1; CDR3: CATNTGVGELFF
length: 16; J: TRBJ2-5; V: TRBV6-5; CDR3: CASSSSAGGSTETQYF
length: 18; J: TRBJ1-6; V: TRBV7-6; CDR3: CASSLGIGGSSYNSPLHF
length: 16; J: TRBJ2-2; V: TRBV18; CDR3: CASSPSGQGSTGELFF
length: 15; J: TRBJ2-5; V: TRBV6-1; CDR3: CASSGTSGGAETQYF
length: 15; J: TRBJ2-3; V: TRBV5-1; CDR3: CASSPWTSGTDTQYF
length: 13; J: TRBJ1-1; V: TRBV29-1; CDR3: CSGSGHLNTEAFF
length: 15; J: TRBJ2-7; V: TRBV5-4; CDR3: CASSFTGTVTYEQYF
length: 11; J: TRBJ1-1; V: TRBV29-1; CDR3: CSATGNTEAFF
length: 14; J: TRBJ2-7; V: TRBV10-2; CDR3: CASSRQAVLSEQYF
length: 15; J: TRBJ1-1; V: TRBV19; CDR3: CASRPDRVGNTEAFF
length: 16; J: TRBJ2-5; V: TRBV10-1; CDR3: CASSEGASVLQETQYF
length: 15; J: TRBJ2-3; V: TRBV10-1; CDR3: CASSKLGRGTDTQYF
length: 15; J: TRBJ1-1; V: TRBV5-3; CDR3: CARSPNPEENTEAFF
length: 12; J: TRBJ2-1; V: TRBV12-5; CDR3: CASGLIVDEQFF
length: 15; J: TRBJ1-2; V: TRBV5-1; CDR3: CASSPGGQISYGYTF
length: 16; J: TRBJ1-1; V: TRBV5-1; CDR3: CASSLRDSKRNTEAFF